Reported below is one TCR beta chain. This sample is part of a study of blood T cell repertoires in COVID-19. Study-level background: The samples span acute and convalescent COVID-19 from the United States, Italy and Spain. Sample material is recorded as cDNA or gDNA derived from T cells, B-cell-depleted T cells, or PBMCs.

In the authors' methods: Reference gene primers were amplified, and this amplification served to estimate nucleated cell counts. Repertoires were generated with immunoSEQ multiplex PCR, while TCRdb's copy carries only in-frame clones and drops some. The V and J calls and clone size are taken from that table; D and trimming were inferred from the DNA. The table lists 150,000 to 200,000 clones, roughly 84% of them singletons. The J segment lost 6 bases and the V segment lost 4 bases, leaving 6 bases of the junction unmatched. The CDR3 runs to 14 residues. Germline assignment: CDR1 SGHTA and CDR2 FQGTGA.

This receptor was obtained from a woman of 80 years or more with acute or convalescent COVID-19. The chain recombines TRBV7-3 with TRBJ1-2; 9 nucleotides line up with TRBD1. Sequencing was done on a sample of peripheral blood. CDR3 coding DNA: TGTGCCAGCAGCTCACTGACAGGGGGGAATGGCTACACCTTC. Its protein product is CASSSLTGGNGYTF.